Listed here are 9 T cell receptor beta chains from one sample, sequenced in a study of vaccination effects on CD4 cells after COVID-19. Profiling relied on immunoSEQ multiplex PCR, and the TCRdb table lists in-frame clones only, not all of them. Of over 50,000 clones listed, 55% to 85% are singletons. Antigens of these TCRs are unknown. In the ViraFEST assay, antigen-specific CD4+ clonotypes were identified by expansion after peptide-pool stimulation. The authors isolated CD4+ T cells after nine to eleven days of culture. Vaccine administered to participants consisted of two doses of either BNT162b2 or mRNA-1273. The source material was CD4+ T cells from PBMCs cultured with HCoV-229E spike peptides, sampled after COVID-19 vaccination. The receptor source for this set is a human donor who received a COVID-19 vaccine.

This clone showed up just a few times. This sequence joins TRBV6-5 and TRBJ2-2, with D unresolved. Germline V gives CDR1 MNHEY, CDR2 SVGAGI. The CDR3 has 16 residues. Trimming took 2 bases from V and 1 from J, leaving 11 bases between them. CDR3 nucleotide sequence: TGTGCCAGCAGTTACGGATACTTACTGAACACCGGGGAGCTGTTTTTT. Its protein is CASSYGYLLNTGELFF.

CDR3 DNA: TGCGCCAGCAGCTGGGAGCGGGGGCGATATAGTGAAGCTTTCTTT. This encodes CASSWERGRYSEAFF. The chain carries TRBV5-1 and TRBJ1-1; D is possibly TRBD1 (6 bases). V was trimmed by 3 bases and J by 7 bases, leaving 19 bases between them. Germline-derived CDR1 and CDR2 are SGHRS and YFSETQ. This CDR3 is 15 amino acids long.

The chain recombines TRBV24-1 with TRBJ2-5, with 7 bases fitting TRBD2. Germline-derived CDR1 and CDR2 are KGHDR and SFDVKD. Germline trimming cut 6 bases from V and 4 bases from J; bases unmatched to any gene: 13. This CDR3 region has 16 residues. The chain's CDR3 is CATSTPPYGEGETQYF. CDR3 nucleotide sequence: TGTGCCACCAGTACACCTCCCTACGGGGAGGGAGAGACCCAGTACTTC.

V usage is TRBV6-5 and J usage is TRBJ2-1, with 15 bases lining up with TRBD2. The CDR3 extends over 14 amino acids. Germline lookup yields CDR1 MNHEY and CDR2 SVGAGI. The V gene end was trimmed by 8 bases and the J gene end by 10 bases; junction bases not matched to a gene: 6. The DNA for the CDR3 is TGTGCCAGCGAGGGACTAGCGGGGGGATGGGAGCAGTTCTTC. Translated: CASEGLAGGWEQFF.

This clone was recorded once. The chain uses TRBV9 and TRBJ1-4; possible D gene TRBD1, 5 bases. V lost 3 bases to trimming and J lost 8 bases, with 20 bases between them. The CDR3 is made up of 16 amino acids. From germline, CDR1 is SGDLS and CDR2 YYNGEE. DNA for the CDR3: TGTGCCAGCAGCGCGGGGGTTGGGGGGGGTGACGAAAAACTGTTTTTT. Translated: CASSAGVGGGDEKLFF.

V usage is TRBV7-8 and J usage is TRBJ2-7, with D possibly TRBD2 on 7 matching bases. CDR1 is SGHVS, CDR2 FQNEAQ, per germline. V dropped 5 bases and J dropped 6 bases, with 20 bases sitting between them. CDR3 length: 15 residues. The CDR3, as DNA: TGTGCCAGCAGCCCGCGAGGCGGGGGCTCCCTCGAGCAGTACGTC. Residues: CASSPRGGGSLEQYV.

The chain combines TRBV4-1 with TRBJ2-3; D might be TRBD2 (6 bases). Per the germline V gene, CDR1 is MGHRA and CDR2 is YSYEKL. This CDR3 spans 17 amino acids. The V and J ends lost 0 bases and 2 bases respectively, with 15 bases between them. This CDR3 is CASSQEGGAGYTDTQYF. Written as DNA, the CDR3 is TGCGCCAGCAGCCAAGAGGGCGGGGCGGGGTACACAGATACGCAGTATTTT.

V gene TRBV5-1 combines with J gene TRBJ2-5; TRBD1 agrees at 12 bases. The trim removed 4 bases at V and 5 bases at J, leaving 6 bases unmatched. This CDR3 is built from 15 residues. The germline CDR1 and CDR2 sequences are SGHRS and YFSETQ. CDR3 sequence (DNA): TGCGCCAGCAGCGGCCGGGACAGGGGGCAGGAGACCCAGTACTTC. Its translation: CASSGRDRGQETQYF.

The rearrangement uses TRBV2 and TRBJ1-1; the D is unclear. CDR3 length: 11 amino acids. Trimming cost V 9 bases and J 4 bases, with 9 bases left between them. CDR1 and CDR2 (germline): SNHLY, FYNNEI. The CDR3 loop reads CASQEVTEAFF. DNA of the CDR3: TGTGCCAGTCAGGAGGTCACTGAAGCTTTCTTT.